This T cell receptor beta chain was profiled in a study of blood T cell repertoires in COVID-19. This CDR3 has 15 residues. CDR1 MDHEN and CDR2 SYDVKM come from the germline V gene. Deletions cut 3 bases from V and 0 bases from J, with 8 bases between. The repertoire was sequenced with immunoSEQ multiplex PCR; TCRdb's copy has only in-frame clones and lacks some. The sample records approximately 240,000 clones, 80% to 85% being singletons. This clonotype was sampled from a woman in her thirties who had recovered from COVID-19. The sequenced material came from peripheral blood. V is TRBV28 and J is TRBJ2-2, with unresolved D. The CDR3 region has the DNA TGTGCCAGCAGTTTTGGCCTCACGAACACCGGGGAGCTGTTTTTT. As protein: CASSFGLTNTGELFF.